This passage covers 26 T cell receptor beta chains from one sample sequenced in a study of blood T cell repertoires in COVID-19. Repertoires were generated with immunoSEQ multiplex PCR, while TCRdb's copy carries only in-frame clones and drops some. Of fewer than 150,000 clones listed, around 86% are singletons. Source material: peripheral blood. These receptors all come from a woman older than 75 with acute or convalescent COVID-19.

This chain uses TRBV28 with TRBJ2-5, with 9 bases fitting TRBD2. CDR1 is MDHEN, CDR2 SYDVKM, per germline. Germline trimming cut 6 bases from V and 3 bases from J; bases unmatched to any gene: 8. CDR3 length equals 15 residues. For the CDR3, the DNA is TGTGCCAGCAGCCCCCAGACTAGCGGCAAAGAGACCCAGTACTTC. Translating gives CASSPQTSGKETQYF.

The chain couples TRBV24-1 to TRBJ2-5; D is perhaps TRBD1 (6 bases). The CDR3 length is 17 residues. From germline, CDR1 is KGHDR and CDR2 SFDVKD. Trimming removed 0 bases from V and 0 bases from J, with 13 bases in between. As DNA, the CDR3 is TGTGCCACCAGTGATTTGAGGGACAAGCATGACCAAGAGACCCAGTACTTC. Residues: CATSDLRDKHDQETQYF.

V and J are TRBV5-4 and TRBJ2-6; D is uncertain. This CDR3 has 15 residues. Trimming left V 6 bases short and J 1 base short, with 11 bases between. Germline V gives CDR1 SGHNT, CDR2 YYREEE (reference sequence). CDR3 in amino acids: CASTQAYSGANVLTF. CDR3 coding DNA: TGTGCCAGCACCCAAGCGTATTCTGGGGCCAACGTCCTGACTTTC.

This CDR3 is CASSGTGVFQPQHF. Written as DNA, the CDR3 is TGTGCCAGCAGCGGGACAGGGGTTTTTCAGCCCCAGCATTTT. The chain employs TRBV28 and TRBJ1-5, with 10 bases aligning to TRBD1. Trimming at V came to 6 bases and at J to 6 bases, leaving 5 bases not matched to a gene. The CDR3 extends over 14 amino acids. Germline CDR1 reads MDHEN; CDR2 reads SYDVKM.

The V call is TRBV6-5, the J call TRBJ1-3; D is undetermined. The CDR3 length is 16 residues. The V and J ends lost 0 bases and 0 bases respectively, with 9 bases between them. Per the germline V gene, CDR1 is MNHEY and CDR2 is SVGAGI. CDR3 in amino acids: CASSYSQESSGNTIYF. CDR3 nucleotides: TGTGCCAGCAGTTACTCTCAGGAATCCTCTGGAAACACCATATATTTT.

V gene TRBV15 combines with J gene TRBJ1-4; D might be TRBD1 (6 bases). V lost 6 bases, J lost 4 bases, and 12 bases lay in between. The germline V gene has CDR1 LNHNV and CDR2 YYDKDF (reference sequence). The CDR3 is 14 residues long. The CDR3 nucleotides read TGTGCCACCAGTCCCGACAGGTTTAATGAAAAACTGTTTTTT. It specifies CATSPDRFNEKLFF.

By its share, this clone is medium-sized. The rearrangement joins TRBV6-5 to TRBJ1-2; a possible D gene is TRBD1 (6 bases). V was trimmed by 6 bases and J by 4 bases, leaving 12 bases between them. Germline V gene sequence: CDR1 MNHEY, CDR2 SVGAGI. The CDR3 totals 13 residues. Written as DNA, the CDR3 is TGTGCCAGCAGAACTCAGGGGACCTATGGCTACACCTTC. It yields the protein CASRTQGTYGYTF.

This clone was detected only once. The V and J genes are TRBV25-1 and TRBJ2-2; D call uncertain. The CDR3 consists of 17 residues. The V gene lost 6 bases and the J gene lost 7 bases, with 24 bases spanning the gap. The germline V gene has CDR1 MGHDK and CDR2 SYGVNS. The CDR3 is CASSDTARMSRRGELFF. The CDR3 DNA follows: TGTGCCAGCAGCGATACAGCACGGATGTCCCGGCGCGGGGAGCTGTTTTTT.

The V call is TRBV5-1, the J call TRBJ2-3, with D perhaps matching TRBD1 (6 bases). The CDR3 is 14 amino acids. With 3 bases removed from V and 2 bases from J, the gap between germline ends came to 10 bases. CDR1 is SGHRS, CDR2 YFSETQ, per germline. The DNA of the CDR3 is TGCGCCAGCAGCTCCTGGACAGTCACAGATACGCAGTATTTT. This sequence encodes CASSSWTVTDTQYF.

The chain carries TRBV2 and TRBJ1-3; D is perhaps TRBD1 (5 bases). This CDR3 has 16 residues. CDR1 SNHLY and CDR2 FYNNEI come from the germline V gene. Trimming left V 4 bases short and J 0 bases short, with 13 bases between. In DNA form, the CDR3 reads TGTGCCAGCAGTGTTTTGGGACTGATCTCTGGAAACACCATATATTTT. This sequence encodes CASSVLGLISGNTIYF.

The J gene is TRBJ2-5, the V gene TRBV11-3; 10 bases match TRBD1. The CDR3 runs 15 residues. V lost 5 bases, J lost 5 bases, and 8 bases stayed unmatched. CDR1 and CDR2 from the germline V gene are SGHNT and YENEEA. CDR3 loop: CASSPGTGDGETQYF. The CDR3 bases are TGTGCCAGCAGCCCGGGGACAGGGGATGGGGAGACCCAGTACTTC.

The chain has TRBV27 and TRBJ2-7, with D unresolved. This CDR3 spans 15 amino acids. Germline assignment: CDR1 MNHEY and CDR2 SMNVEV (reference sequence). Trimming left V 1 base short and J 5 bases short, with 15 bases between. Here the CDR3 reads CASSLLVRGSHEQYF. CDR3 nucleotides: TGTGCCAGCAGTTTATTGGTACGAGGTTCCCACGAGCAGTACTTC.

The V call is TRBV12-3 or TRBV12-4, the J call TRBJ1-3; possibly TRBD1 for D (6 bases). V lost 6 bases to trimming and J lost 14 bases, with 14 bases between them. This CDR3 is 11 amino acids long. For the CDR3, the DNA is TGTGCCAGCAGGAGGACGGACAGTTTATATTTT. This sequence encodes CASRRTDSLYF.

There are a few counts of this clone. This sequence joins TRBV23-1 and TRBJ2-4, with D unclear. Being an ORF, TRBV23-1 has a function that is uncertain. The CDR3 sequence is 14 residues long. V was trimmed by 2 bases and J by 15 bases, leaving 20 bases between them. The CDR3 coding sequence is TGCGCCAGCAGTCAAAAATACCCAGGCAGACAAGTGTACTTC. Translation gives CASSQKYPGRQVYF.

The rearrangement links TRBV30 to TRBJ1-1; TRBD1 is a possible D gene (5 bases). V was shortened by 0 bases and J by 7 bases, with 12 bases between the two germline ends. CDR1 is GTSNPN and CDR2 is SVGIG in the germline V gene (reference sequence). The CDR3 spans 13 residues. CDR3 amino acids: CAWSVRWGGEAFF. CDR3 DNA sequence: TGTGCCTGGAGTGTACGATGGGGGGGTGAAGCTTTCTTT.

The rearrangement joins TRBV4-1 to TRBJ2-3, with a possible D match to TRBD2 (6 bases). V lost 4 bases to trimming and J lost 0 bases, with 11 bases between them. The germline gives CDR1 MGHRA, CDR2 YSYEKL. The CDR3 totals 15 residues. The CDR3 coding sequence is TGCGCCAGCAGCCTTCGACTAGGCAGCACAGATACGCAGTATTTT. Amino acids: CASSLRLGSTDTQYF.

The V call is TRBV5-1, the J call TRBJ2-1, with 8 bases lining up with TRBD2. V gave up 3 bases and J gave up 6 bases; unmatched junction bases: 5. The germline V gene encodes CDR1 SGHRS and CDR2 YFSETQ. This CDR3 is built from 14 residues. DNA for the CDR3: TGCGCCAGCAGCTCGACTAGCGCGAGCAATGAGCAGTTCTTC. It translates to CASSSTSASNEQFF.

The chain joins TRBV5-1 to TRBJ2-2; 8 nucleotides align to TRBD1. Germline V lookup: CDR1 SGHRS, CDR2 YFSETQ. CDR3 length: 14 amino acids. The J segment lost 5 bases and the V segment lost 4 bases, leaving 4 bases of the junction unmatched. CDR3 sequence: CASSLDRETGELFF. The CDR3 region has the DNA TGCGCCAGCAGCCTGGACAGGGAGACCGGGGAGCTGTTTTTT.

This clone was seen a single time. This chain links TRBV27 with TRBJ2-7, with a tentative D call TRBD1 (5 bases). CDR1 is MNHEY, CDR2 SMNVEV, per germline (reference sequence). The CDR3 totals 15 residues. V lost 3 bases and J lost 6, with 18 bases in between. The CDR3 DNA reads TGTGCCAGCAGTTTCAGGGCGATAGCTTCGAGCGAGCAGTACTTC. It specifies CASSFRAIASSEQYF.

The CDR3 reads CASSSGESTNEKLFF. The CDR3 nucleotides read TGTGCCAGCAGCTCAGGGGAATCAACTAATGAAAAACTGTTTTTT. The V and J genes are TRBV7-9 and TRBJ1-4, with D tentatively TRBD1 (6 bases). Germline V lookup: CDR1 SEHNR, CDR2 FQNEAQ (reference sequence). Trimming stripped 4 bases from V and 0 bases from J, with 9 bases between. This CDR3 region has 15 residues.

This chain connects TRBV28 to TRBJ2-2, with D tentatively TRBD1 (5 bases). V was trimmed by 5 bases and J by 5 bases, leaving 9 bases between them. The germline V gene has CDR1 MDHEN and CDR2 SYDVKM. The CDR3 sequence is 13 residues long. CDR3 sequence: CASSIPGTGELFF. CDR3 DNA: TGTGCCAGCAGTATACCAGGGACCGGGGAGCTGTTTTTT.

The chain combines TRBV9 with TRBJ2-3, with 13 bases lining up with TRBD2. CDR1 is SGDLS, CDR2 YYNGEE, per germline. CDR3 length: 15 amino acids. J gave up 8 bases and V 2 bases, and 5 bases lay outside the gene matches. The chain's CDR3 is CASSVGTSGVVTQYF. CDR3 nucleotides: TGTGCCAGCAGCGTCGGGACTAGCGGGGTGGTTACGCAGTATTTT.

The chain combines TRBV5-4 with TRBJ2-3, with 11 bases identical to TRBD2. Germline V lookup: CDR1 SGHNT, CDR2 YYREEE (reference sequence). This CDR3 has 16 residues. V lost 0 bases and J lost 2; bases outside the gene matches: 2. The CDR3 region has the DNA TGTGCCAGCAGCTTGGGACTAGCGGGGTTCACAGATACGCAGTATTTT. Translated, it gives CASSLGLAGFTDTQYF.

CDR3 coding DNA: TGCGCCAGCAGCCAAGAAGCGGGAGTGAACACCGGGGAGCTGTTTTTT. Translating gives CASSQEAGVNTGELFF. V and J are TRBV4-1 and TRBJ2-2, with 8 bases that match TRBD2. Germline CDR1 reads MGHRA; CDR2 reads YSYEKL. The length of the CDR3 is 16 residues. V lost 0 bases, J lost 1 base, and 1 base stayed unmatched.

This clone has a single count. The chain carries TRBV7-2 and TRBJ1-6; perhaps TRBD1 as D (5 bases). V lost 0 bases, J lost 3 bases, and 9 bases lay in between. The CDR3 length is 16 residues. CDR1 SGHTA and CDR2 FQGNSA come from the germline V gene. The CDR3 bases are TGTGCCAGCAGCTTAGCGGCGGGGGGCTATAATTCACCCCTCCACTTT. Its protein is CASSLAAGGYNSPLHF.

V is TRBV7-2 and J is TRBJ1-2; 9 nucleotides align to TRBD1. V lost 2 bases, J lost 4 bases, and 11 bases stayed unmatched. The length of the CDR3 is 17 residues. Per germline, CDR1 SGHTA and CDR2 FQGNSA. The CDR3, as DNA: TGTGCCAGCAGCTTACGCCCCGACAGGGGGAATAGCTATGGCTACACCTTC. This translates into CASSLRPDRGNSYGYTF.